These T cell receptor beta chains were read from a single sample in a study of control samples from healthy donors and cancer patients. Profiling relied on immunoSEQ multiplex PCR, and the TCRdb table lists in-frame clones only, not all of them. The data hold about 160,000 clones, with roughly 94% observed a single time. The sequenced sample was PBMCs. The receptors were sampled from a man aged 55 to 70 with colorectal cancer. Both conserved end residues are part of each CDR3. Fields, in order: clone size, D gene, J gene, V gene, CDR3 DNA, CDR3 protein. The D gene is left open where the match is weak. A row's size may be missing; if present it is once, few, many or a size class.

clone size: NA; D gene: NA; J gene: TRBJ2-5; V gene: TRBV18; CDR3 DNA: TGTGCCAGCTCGCCCCAACCCTCTGGGGTACAAGAGACCCAGTACTTC; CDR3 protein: CASSPQPSGVQETQYF
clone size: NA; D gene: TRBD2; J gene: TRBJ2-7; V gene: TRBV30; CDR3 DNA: TGTGCCTGGGCGATGGGGGGGTACGAGCAGTACTTC; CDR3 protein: CAWAMGGYEQYF
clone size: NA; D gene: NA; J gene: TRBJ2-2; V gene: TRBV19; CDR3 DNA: TGTGCCAGTAGTATCACCGGACAGCCTTTCACCGGGGAGCTGTTTTTT; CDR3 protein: CASSITGQPFTGELFF
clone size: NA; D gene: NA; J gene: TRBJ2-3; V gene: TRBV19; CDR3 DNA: TGTGCCAGTAGTATTCTGGCAGGGGGGACAGATACGCAGTATTTT; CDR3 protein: CASSILAGGTDTQYF
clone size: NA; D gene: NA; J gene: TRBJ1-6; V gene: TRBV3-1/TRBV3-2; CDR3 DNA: TGTGCCAGCAGCCAAGAAGTAGTCTCCCTTTTGGATTCACCCCTCCACTTT; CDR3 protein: CASSQEVVSLLDSPLHF
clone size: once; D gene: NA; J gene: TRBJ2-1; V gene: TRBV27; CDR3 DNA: TGTGCCAGCAGTTTACGGCCACGGGGCTCCTACAATGAGCAGTTCTTC; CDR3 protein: CASSLRPRGSYNEQFF
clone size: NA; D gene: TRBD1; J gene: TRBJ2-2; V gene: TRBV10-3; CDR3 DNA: TGTGCCATCAGTCTTACTCGGGACAGGGGGAACACCGGGGAGCTGTTTTTT; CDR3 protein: CAISLTRDRGNTGELFF
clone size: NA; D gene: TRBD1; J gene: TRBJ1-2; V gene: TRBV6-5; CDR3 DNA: TGTGCCAGCAGGGGACAGGGGCCAACCTTGCAGGGCTACACCTTC; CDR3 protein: CASRGQGPTLQGYTF
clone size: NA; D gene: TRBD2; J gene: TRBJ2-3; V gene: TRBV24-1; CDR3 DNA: TGTGCCACCAGTGATTTTAGCGGGGGGTCCTTATACACAGATACGCAGTATTTT; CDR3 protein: CATSDFSGGSLYTDTQYF
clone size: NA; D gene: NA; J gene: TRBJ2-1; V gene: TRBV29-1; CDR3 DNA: TGCAGCGTTGCCTCGGCTAGGACATTATACAATGAGCAGTTCTTC; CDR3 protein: CSVASARTLYNEQFF
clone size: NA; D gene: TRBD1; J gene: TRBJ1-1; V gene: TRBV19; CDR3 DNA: TGTGCCAGTAGTCCAAACGACAGGGCGAGGACTGAAGCTTTCTTT; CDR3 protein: CASSPNDRARTEAFF
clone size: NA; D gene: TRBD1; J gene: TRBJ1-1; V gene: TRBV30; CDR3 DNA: TGTGCCTGTCAGCTCGGACAGGGGATAGCTGAAGCTTTCTTT; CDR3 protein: CACQLGQGIAEAFF
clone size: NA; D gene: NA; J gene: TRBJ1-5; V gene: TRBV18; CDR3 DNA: TGTGCCAGCTCACCAGTACCGGGGCAGCCCCAGCATTTT; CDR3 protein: CASSPVPGQPQHF
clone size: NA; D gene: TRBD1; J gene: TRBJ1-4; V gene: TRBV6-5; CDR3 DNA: TGTGCCAGCAGACCGACAGGGGTACTGGATGAAAAACTGTTTTTT; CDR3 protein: CASRPTGVLDEKLFF
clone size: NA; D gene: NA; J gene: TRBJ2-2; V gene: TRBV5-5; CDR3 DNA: TGTGCCAGCAGCTTGACTTCCCCGACCGGGGAGCTGTTTTTT; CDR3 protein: CASSLTSPTGELFF
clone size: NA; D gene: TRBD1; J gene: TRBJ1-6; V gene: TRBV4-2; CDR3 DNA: TGTGCCAGCAGCCAAGAAGGCGACAGGGGGGGATCACCCCTCCACTTT; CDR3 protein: CASSQEGDRGGSPLHF
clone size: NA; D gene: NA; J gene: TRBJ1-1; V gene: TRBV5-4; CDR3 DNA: TGTGCCAGCAGGAAGACGATGGGGGGGTTGATGAACACTGAAGCTTTCTTT; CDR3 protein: CASRKTMGGLMNTEAFF
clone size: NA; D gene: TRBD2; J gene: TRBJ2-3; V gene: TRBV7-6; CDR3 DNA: TGTGCCAGCAGCTCTCCGGGACTAGCGGGGGGGGATACGCAGTATTTT; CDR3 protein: CASSSPGLAGGDTQYF
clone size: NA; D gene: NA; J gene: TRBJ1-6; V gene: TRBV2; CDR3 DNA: TGTGCCAGCAGTGGCATCAATGATTCACCCCTCCACTTT; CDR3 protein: CASSGINDSPLHF
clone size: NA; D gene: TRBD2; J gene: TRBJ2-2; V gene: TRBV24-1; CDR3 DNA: TGTGCCACCAGTGATGCACTAGCGGGGGGGCCAGGGACCGGGGAGCTGTTTTTT; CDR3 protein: CATSDALAGGPGTGELFF
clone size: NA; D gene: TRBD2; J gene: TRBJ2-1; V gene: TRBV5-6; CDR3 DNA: TGTGCCAGCAGCCCGGGGGGATACAATGAGCAGTTCTTC; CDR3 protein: CASSPGGYNEQFF
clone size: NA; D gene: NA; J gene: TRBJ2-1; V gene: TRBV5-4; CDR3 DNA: TGTGCCAGCAGCTTTTCAGTAACGAGCTCCTACAATGAGCAGTTCTTC; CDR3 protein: CASSFSVTSSYNEQFF
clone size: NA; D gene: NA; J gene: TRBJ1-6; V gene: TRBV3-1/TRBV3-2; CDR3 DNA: TGTGCCAGCAGCCAAGAGGGGGGTGGGGGATCACCCCTCCACTTT; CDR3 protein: CASSQEGGGGSPLHF
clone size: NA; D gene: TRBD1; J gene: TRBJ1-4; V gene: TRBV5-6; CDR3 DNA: TGTGCCAGCAGCGGGGGACAGGACAATGAAAAACTGTTTTTT; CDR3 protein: CASSGGQDNEKLFF
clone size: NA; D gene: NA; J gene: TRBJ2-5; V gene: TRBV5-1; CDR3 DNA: TGCGCCAGCAGCCAACTTCCATACAGGGGAGGTAAATGGGAGACCCAGTACTTC; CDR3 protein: CASSQLPYRGGKWETQYF
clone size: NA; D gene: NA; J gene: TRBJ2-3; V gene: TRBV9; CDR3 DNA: TGTGCCAGCAGCCCCCAAGGCACAGATACGCAGTATTTT; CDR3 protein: CASSPQGTDTQYF
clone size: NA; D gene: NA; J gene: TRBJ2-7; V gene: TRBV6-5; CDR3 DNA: TGTGCCAGCAGGACGGTGTCCTACGAGCAGTACTTC; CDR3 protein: CASRTVSYEQYF
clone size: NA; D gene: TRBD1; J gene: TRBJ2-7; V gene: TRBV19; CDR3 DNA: TGTGCCAGTAATGAGGGGACAGGGAGCGAGCAGTACTTC; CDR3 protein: CASNEGTGSEQYF
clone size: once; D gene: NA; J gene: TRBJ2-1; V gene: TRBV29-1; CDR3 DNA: TGCAGCGTTGAGGAAAACAGGGGAGGGTACAATGAGCAGTTCTTC; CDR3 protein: CSVEENRGGYNEQFF
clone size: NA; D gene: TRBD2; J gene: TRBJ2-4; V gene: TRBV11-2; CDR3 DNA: TGTGCCAGCAGCTTAAGGGGCGGCGGGGGTGGAAACATTCAGTACTTC; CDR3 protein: CASSLRGGGGGNIQYF
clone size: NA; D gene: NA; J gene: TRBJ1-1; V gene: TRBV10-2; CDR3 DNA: TGCGCCAGCAGGGCCTCGCTGGGTCTGAACACTGAAGCTTTCTTT; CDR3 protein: CASRASLGLNTEAFF
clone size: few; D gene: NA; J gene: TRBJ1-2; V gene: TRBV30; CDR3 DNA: TGTGCCTGGAGCAGCAGGGGTTCTAACTATGGCTACACCTTC; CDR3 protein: CAWSSRGSNYGYTF
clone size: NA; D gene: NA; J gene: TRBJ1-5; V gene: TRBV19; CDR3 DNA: TGTGCCAGTGGTCTGGCTCCGAGCAATCAGCCCCAGCATTTT; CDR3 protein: CASGLAPSNQPQHF
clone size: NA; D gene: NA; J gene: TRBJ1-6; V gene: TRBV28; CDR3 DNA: TGTGCCAGCAGTTTATACCAGGGTTCTCTCTATAATTCACCCCTCCACTTT; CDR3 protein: CASSLYQGSLYNSPLHF
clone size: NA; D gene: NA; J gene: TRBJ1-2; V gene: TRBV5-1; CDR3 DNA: TGCGCCAGCAGCTCGGAGGGGGGAGGCTACACCTTC; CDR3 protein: CASSSEGGGYTF
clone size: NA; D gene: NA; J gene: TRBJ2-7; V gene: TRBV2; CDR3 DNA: TGTGCCAGCAGTGAAGGGAACCCTCCCTACGAGCAGTACTTC; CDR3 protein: CASSEGNPPYEQYF
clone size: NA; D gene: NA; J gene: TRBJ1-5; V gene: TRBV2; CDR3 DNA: TGTGCCAGCAGGGGGGATGCAGGGGGCAATCAGCCCCAGCATTTT; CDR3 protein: CASRGDAGGNQPQHF
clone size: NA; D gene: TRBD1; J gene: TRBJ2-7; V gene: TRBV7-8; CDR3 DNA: TGTGCCAGCTGCAAGGGGGACAGACCCTACGAGCAGTACTTC; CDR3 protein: CASCKGDRPYEQYF
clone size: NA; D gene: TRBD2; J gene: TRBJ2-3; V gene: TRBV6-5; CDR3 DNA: TGTGCCAGCAGGGGACTAGCGGGGAACACAGATACGCAGTATTTT; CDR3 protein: CASRGLAGNTDTQYF
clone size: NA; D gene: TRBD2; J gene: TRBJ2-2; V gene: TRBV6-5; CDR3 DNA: TGTGCCATCGGGGGGGGTAGCGGTAACACCGGGGAGCTGTTTTTT; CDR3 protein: CAIGGGSGNTGELFF
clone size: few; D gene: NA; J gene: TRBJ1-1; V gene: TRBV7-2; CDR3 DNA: TGTGCCAGCACCCTCCTCGTCGAGGGAATAGGAGCTTTCTTT; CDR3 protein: CASTLLVEGIGAFF
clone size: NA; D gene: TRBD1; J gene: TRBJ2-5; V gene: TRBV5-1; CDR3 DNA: TGCGCCAGCAGCTGGAATACAGGGGTTGGGGAGACCCAGTACTTC; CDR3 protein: CASSWNTGVGETQYF
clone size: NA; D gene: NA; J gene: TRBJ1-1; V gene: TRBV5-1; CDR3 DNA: TGCGCCAGCAGTTGGGCCCCCGAGAGAACTGAAGCTTTCTTT; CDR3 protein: CASSWAPERTEAFF
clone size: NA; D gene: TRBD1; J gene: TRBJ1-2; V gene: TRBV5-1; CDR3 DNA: TGCGCCAGCAGCTTGGAGGGGACAGGGGACTATGGCTACACCTTC; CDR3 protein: CASSLEGTGDYGYTF
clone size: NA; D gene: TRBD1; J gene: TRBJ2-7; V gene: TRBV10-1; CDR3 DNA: TGCGCCAGCAGCGCCACCGGGACAGGGGTCTCCGAGCAGTACTTC; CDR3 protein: CASSATGTGVSEQYF
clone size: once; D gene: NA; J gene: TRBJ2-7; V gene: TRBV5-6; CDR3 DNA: TGTGCCAGCAGCTTCCAGGGTAGGGTCCACGAGCAGTACTTC; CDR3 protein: CASSFQGRVHEQYF
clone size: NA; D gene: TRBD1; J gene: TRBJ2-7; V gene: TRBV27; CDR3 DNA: TGTGCCAGCAGTTTATCGGGCAGGGGGCCCTACGAGCAGTACTTC; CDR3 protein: CASSLSGRGPYEQYF
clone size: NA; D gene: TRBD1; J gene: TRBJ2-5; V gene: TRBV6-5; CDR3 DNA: TGTGCCAGCAGTTCGACGGGACAGAGCTTAGAGACCCAGTACTTC; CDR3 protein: CASSSTGQSLETQYF
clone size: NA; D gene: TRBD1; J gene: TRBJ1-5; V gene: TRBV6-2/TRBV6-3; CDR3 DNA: TGTGCCAGCAGTTACTTTGGCAGGGGGGACAATCAGCCCCAGCATTTT; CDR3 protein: CASSYFGRGDNQPQHF
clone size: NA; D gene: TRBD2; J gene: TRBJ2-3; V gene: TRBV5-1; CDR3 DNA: TGCGCCAGCAGCTCAATCGGACTAGACGCCACAGATACGCAGTATTTT; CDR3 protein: CASSSIGLDATDTQYF
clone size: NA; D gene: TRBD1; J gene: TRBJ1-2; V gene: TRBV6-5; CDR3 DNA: TGTGCCAGCAACGAGGACAGGGGAAACTATGGCTACACCTTC; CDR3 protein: CASNEDRGNYGYTF
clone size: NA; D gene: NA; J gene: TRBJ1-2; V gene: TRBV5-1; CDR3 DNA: TGCGCCAGCAGCCGGGACCGGATGGATGGCTACACCTTC; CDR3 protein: CASSRDRMDGYTF
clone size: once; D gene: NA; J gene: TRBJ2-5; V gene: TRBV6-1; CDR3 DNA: TGTGCCAGCAGTGAGACCCTGCGCCAAGAGACCCAGTACTTC; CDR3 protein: CASSETLRQETQYF
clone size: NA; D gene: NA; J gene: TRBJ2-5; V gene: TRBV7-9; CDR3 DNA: TGTGCCAGCAGCTTAAATGTTGGGTCGTATGGTCAAGAGACCCAGTACTTC; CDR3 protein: CASSLNVGSYGQETQYF
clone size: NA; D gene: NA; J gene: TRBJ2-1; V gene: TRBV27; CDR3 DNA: TGTGCCAGCAGTTTGGTGGTGGTCCCCTACGAAAGGATGTTCTTC; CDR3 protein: CASSLVVVPYERMFF
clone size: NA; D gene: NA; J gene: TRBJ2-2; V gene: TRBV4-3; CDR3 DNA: TGCGCCAGCAGCCCCGGGCAGGGGGGCACCGGGGAGCTGTTTTTT; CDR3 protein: CASSPGQGGTGELFF
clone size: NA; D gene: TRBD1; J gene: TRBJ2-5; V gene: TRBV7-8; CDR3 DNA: TGTGCCAGCACCCCGCAGGGGGCGCAAGAGACCCAGTACTTC; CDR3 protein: CASTPQGAQETQYF
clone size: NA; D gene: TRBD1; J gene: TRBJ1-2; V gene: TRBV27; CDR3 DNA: TGTGCCAGCAGTTTATCTCCGGGACAGTATGGCTACACCTTC; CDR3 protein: CASSLSPGQYGYTF
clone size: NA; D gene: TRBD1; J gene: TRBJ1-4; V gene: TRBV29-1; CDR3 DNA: TGCAGCGTGTATACAGGGGGCGCGAGTGAAAAACTGTTTTTT; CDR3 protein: CSVYTGGASEKLFF